This TCR beta chain was sequenced during a study of blood T cell repertoires in COVID-19. TCRdb's copy holds only in-frame clones and misses some; the assay was immunoSEQ multiplex PCR. This sample has 350,000 to 400,000 clones, with 70% to 90% found just once. This TCR was sampled from a woman between 18 and 30 years old who had recovered from COVID-19. The sample comprised PBMCs or T cells enriched from blood (not recorded which).

CDR3 coding DNA: TGCGCCAGCAGCCAAGATCGGACAGGGAATAATTCACCCCTCCACTTT. Encoded protein: CASSQDRTGNNSPLHF. V and J are TRBV4-3 and TRBJ1-6; 8 bases match TRBD1. In germline, CDR1 is LGHNA, CDR2 YSLEER. The J segment lost 5 bases and the V segment lost 0 bases, leaving 3 bases of the junction unmatched. CDR3 length: 16 amino acids.